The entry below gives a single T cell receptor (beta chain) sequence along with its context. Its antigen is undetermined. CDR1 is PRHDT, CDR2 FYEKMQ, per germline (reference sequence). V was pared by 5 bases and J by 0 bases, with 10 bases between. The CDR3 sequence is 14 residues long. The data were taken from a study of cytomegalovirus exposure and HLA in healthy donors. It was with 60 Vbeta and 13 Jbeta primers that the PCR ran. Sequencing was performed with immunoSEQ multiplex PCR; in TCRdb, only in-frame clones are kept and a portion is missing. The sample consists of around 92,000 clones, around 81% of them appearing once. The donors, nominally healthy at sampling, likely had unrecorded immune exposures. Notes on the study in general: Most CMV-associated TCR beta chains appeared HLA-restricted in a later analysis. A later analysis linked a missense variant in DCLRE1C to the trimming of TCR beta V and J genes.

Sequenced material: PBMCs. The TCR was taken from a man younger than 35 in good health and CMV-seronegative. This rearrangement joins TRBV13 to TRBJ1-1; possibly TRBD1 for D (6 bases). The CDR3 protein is CASSHGQMNTEAFF. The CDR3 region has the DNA TGTGCCAGCAGCCATGGACAGATGAACACTGAAGCTTTCTTT.